The 15 T cell receptor beta chains below come from one sample, sequenced in a study of shared clonotypes between healthy human individuals. Measured with immunoSEQ multiplex PCR; TCRdb has only the in-frame clones, and not every one. In the table there are 1,400,000 or so clones, about 98.5% of which are singletons. The sample consisted of naive CD4+ T cells sorted from blood. Specified subset: CD45RA+ positively selected. Source of these receptors: a man under 40 in good health.

The chain employs TRBV11-3 and TRBJ2-5; D may be TRBD2 (7 bases). Trimming cost V 5 bases and J 5 bases, with 18 bases left between them. Germline CDR1 is SGHNT and CDR2 is YENEEA. The CDR3 is 15 amino acids. CDR3 bases: TGTGCCAGCAGCCCCGGTCGGGGGGCGGGGGAGACCCAGTACTTC. It yields the protein CASSPGRGAGETQYF.

The rearrangement links TRBV5-4 to TRBJ2-7, with 8 positions matching TRBD2. The CDR3 contains 15 residues. V was clipped by 0 bases and J by 2 bases; unmatched bases: 4. The germline gives CDR1 SGHNT, CDR2 YYREEE (reference sequence). CDR3 in amino acids: CASSLVTSGTYEQYF. The CDR3, as DNA: TGTGCCAGCAGCTTGGTAACTAGCGGTACCTACGAGCAGTACTTC.

The CDR3 region is CASQGDRATDTQYF. For the CDR3, the DNA is TGTGCCAGCCAGGGGGATAGGGCCACAGATACGCAGTATTTT. V and J are TRBV5-5 and TRBJ2-3, with 7 positions matching TRBD1. Germline loops: CDR1 SGHKS, CDR2 YYEKEE (reference sequence). The length of the CDR3 is 14 residues. The J segment lost 2 bases and the V segment lost 7 bases, leaving 7 bases of the junction unmatched.

The chain combines TRBV28 with TRBJ2-7; 9 bases align to TRBD1. V lost 9 bases to trimming and J lost 2 bases; unmatched junction nucleotides: 8. This CDR3 is 14 amino acids long. The V gene's germline CDR1 is MDHEN and CDR2 SYDVKM. The CDR3, as DNA: TGTGCCAGTATCCGGGACAGGGATACCTACGAGCAGTACTTC. It specifies CASIRDRDTYEQYF.

The chain uses TRBV5-1 and TRBJ2-1; D not resolved. The CDR3 runs 13 residues. Trimming cost V 0 bases and J 8 bases, with 9 bases left between them. Per the germline V gene, CDR1 is SGHRS and CDR2 is YFSETQ. This chain's CDR3 is CASSLAEVDEQFF. In DNA form, the CDR3 reads TGCGCCAGCAGCTTGGCCGAAGTCGATGAGCAGTTCTTC.

The rearrangement links TRBV6-1 to TRBJ2-3; D not resolved. The CDR3 runs 13 residues. Germline V gene sequence: CDR1 MNHNS, CDR2 SASEGT. Trimming cost V 4 bases and J 7 bases, with 12 bases left between them. The CDR3 bases are TGTGCCAGCAGTGTCGGCCCCGCAAATACGCAGTATTTT. It is translated as CASSVGPANTQYF.

This rearrangement joins TRBV4-3 to TRBJ2-1; the D is unclear. V lost 4 bases, J lost 5 bases, and 9 bases lay in between. The CDR3 runs 13 residues. Germline-derived CDR1 and CDR2 are LGHNA and YSLEER. The CDR3, as DNA: TGCGCCAGCAGCCCGGGTCAGGACAATGAGCAGTTCTTC. It codes for CASSPGQDNEQFF.

V gene TRBV10-3 combines with J gene TRBJ1-5; a possible D gene is TRBD1 (6 bases). CDR3 length equals 19 residues. CDR1 is ENHRY and CDR2 is SYGVKD in the germline V gene. Trimming removed 6 bases at V and 3 bases at J, with 27 bases between. In nucleotides, the CDR3 is TGTGCCATCAGCGTACAGGGCCCGGTAGTAAACGCGCCCAATCAGCCCCAGCATTTT. Translating it yields CAISVQGPVVNAPNQPQHF.

The chain has TRBV4-2 and TRBJ2-5; TRBD2 matches at 11 bases. CDR1 and CDR2 from the germline V gene are LGHNA and YNFKEQ. CDR3 size: 15 residues. The trim removed 1 base at V and 4 bases at J, leaving 2 bases unmatched. CDR3 sequence (DNA): TGTGCCAGCAGCCAAGTTGGACTAGCGGGAGAGACCCAGTACTTC. This codes for CASSQVGLAGETQYF.

The V gene is TRBV4-3, the J gene TRBJ2-7; the match to TRBD2 covers 14 bases. CDR1 is LGHNA and CDR2 is YSLEER in the germline V gene. V was pared by 4 bases and J by 6 bases, with 5 bases of the junction left unmatched. The CDR3 has 15 amino acids. CDR3 DNA: TGCGCCAGCAGCCTCGGGACTAGCGGGAGAGGCGAGCAGTACTTC. Translation: CASSLGTSGRGEQYF.

The chain couples TRBV10-2 to TRBJ1-1; the D is unclear. In germline, CDR1 is WSHSY, CDR2 SAAADI. The CDR3 sequence is 13 residues long. V was trimmed by 0 bases and J by 5 bases, leaving 7 bases between them. DNA for the CDR3: TGCGCCAGCAGTGAGTCGGGGTGGACTGAAGCTTTCTTT. Protein sequence: CASSESGWTEAFF.

This clone was observed once. The genes are TRBV7-3 and TRBJ2-2; D may be TRBD1 (6 bases). This CDR3 comprises 16 residues. V lost 7 bases and J 5 bases, leaving 20 bases between the germline ends. Germline V CDR1 and CDR2: SGHTA, FQGTGA. The chain's CDR3 is CASTALTGSGTGELFF. The CDR3 DNA follows: TGTGCCAGCACGGCCCTCACAGGGAGTGGAACCGGGGAGCTGTTTTTT.

V gene TRBV11-1 combines with J gene TRBJ2-1; 8 bases match TRBD1. The V segment lost 2 bases and the J segment 3 bases; nucleotides outside the gene matches: 9. Germline V CDR1 and CDR2: SGHAT, FQDESV (reference sequence). The CDR3 has 17 residues. The CDR3 region has the DNA TGTGCCAGCAGCTTATGGGCGACAGGGGTGTACTACAATGAGCAGTTCTTC. This translates into CASSLWATGVYYNEQFF.

The rearrangement joins TRBV7-6 to TRBJ2-2, with 7 bases matching TRBD1. Trimming at V came to 0 bases and at J to 11 bases, leaving 9 bases not matched to a gene. This CDR3 is 15 amino acids long. The V gene's germline CDR1 is SGHVS and CDR2 FNYEAQ. The CDR3 loop is CASSLARRQGDELFF. The CDR3 bases are TGTGCCAGCAGCTTAGCAAGGAGACAGGGCGATGAGCTGTTTTTT.

The V and J genes are TRBV7-2 and TRBJ2-7; 8 nucleotides match TRBD1. Germline values: CDR1 SGHTA, CDR2 FQGNSA. The junction had 8 bases not matched to a gene; V was cut back by 5 bases and J by 2 bases. This CDR3 spans 15 amino acids. CDR3 sequence: CASSLRTGPAYEQYF. CDR3 sequence (DNA): TGTGCCAGCAGCCTAAGGACAGGGCCAGCCTACGAGCAGTACTTC.